The T cell receptor beta chain under discussion was sequenced for a study of technical replicates of blood from a handful of donors. J gave up 2 bases and V 3 bases, and 3 bases lay outside the gene matches. CDR1 is MNHEY and CDR2 is SMNVEV in the germline V gene (reference sequence). The CDR3 spans 14 residues. TCRdb keeps only in-frame clones here, not all; method: immunoSEQ multiplex PCR. The sample has 85,000 to 100,000 clones; roughly 95% are singletons. V usage is TRBV27 and J usage is TRBJ2-7, with 8 nucleotides matching TRBD2. This TCR was sampled from a human donor in good health. The specimen sequenced was T cells isolated from PBMCs. CDR3 sequence: CASSFGTRPYEQYF. The CDR3 coding sequence is TGTGCCAGCAGTTTTGGGACTAGACCCTACGAGCAGTACTTC.